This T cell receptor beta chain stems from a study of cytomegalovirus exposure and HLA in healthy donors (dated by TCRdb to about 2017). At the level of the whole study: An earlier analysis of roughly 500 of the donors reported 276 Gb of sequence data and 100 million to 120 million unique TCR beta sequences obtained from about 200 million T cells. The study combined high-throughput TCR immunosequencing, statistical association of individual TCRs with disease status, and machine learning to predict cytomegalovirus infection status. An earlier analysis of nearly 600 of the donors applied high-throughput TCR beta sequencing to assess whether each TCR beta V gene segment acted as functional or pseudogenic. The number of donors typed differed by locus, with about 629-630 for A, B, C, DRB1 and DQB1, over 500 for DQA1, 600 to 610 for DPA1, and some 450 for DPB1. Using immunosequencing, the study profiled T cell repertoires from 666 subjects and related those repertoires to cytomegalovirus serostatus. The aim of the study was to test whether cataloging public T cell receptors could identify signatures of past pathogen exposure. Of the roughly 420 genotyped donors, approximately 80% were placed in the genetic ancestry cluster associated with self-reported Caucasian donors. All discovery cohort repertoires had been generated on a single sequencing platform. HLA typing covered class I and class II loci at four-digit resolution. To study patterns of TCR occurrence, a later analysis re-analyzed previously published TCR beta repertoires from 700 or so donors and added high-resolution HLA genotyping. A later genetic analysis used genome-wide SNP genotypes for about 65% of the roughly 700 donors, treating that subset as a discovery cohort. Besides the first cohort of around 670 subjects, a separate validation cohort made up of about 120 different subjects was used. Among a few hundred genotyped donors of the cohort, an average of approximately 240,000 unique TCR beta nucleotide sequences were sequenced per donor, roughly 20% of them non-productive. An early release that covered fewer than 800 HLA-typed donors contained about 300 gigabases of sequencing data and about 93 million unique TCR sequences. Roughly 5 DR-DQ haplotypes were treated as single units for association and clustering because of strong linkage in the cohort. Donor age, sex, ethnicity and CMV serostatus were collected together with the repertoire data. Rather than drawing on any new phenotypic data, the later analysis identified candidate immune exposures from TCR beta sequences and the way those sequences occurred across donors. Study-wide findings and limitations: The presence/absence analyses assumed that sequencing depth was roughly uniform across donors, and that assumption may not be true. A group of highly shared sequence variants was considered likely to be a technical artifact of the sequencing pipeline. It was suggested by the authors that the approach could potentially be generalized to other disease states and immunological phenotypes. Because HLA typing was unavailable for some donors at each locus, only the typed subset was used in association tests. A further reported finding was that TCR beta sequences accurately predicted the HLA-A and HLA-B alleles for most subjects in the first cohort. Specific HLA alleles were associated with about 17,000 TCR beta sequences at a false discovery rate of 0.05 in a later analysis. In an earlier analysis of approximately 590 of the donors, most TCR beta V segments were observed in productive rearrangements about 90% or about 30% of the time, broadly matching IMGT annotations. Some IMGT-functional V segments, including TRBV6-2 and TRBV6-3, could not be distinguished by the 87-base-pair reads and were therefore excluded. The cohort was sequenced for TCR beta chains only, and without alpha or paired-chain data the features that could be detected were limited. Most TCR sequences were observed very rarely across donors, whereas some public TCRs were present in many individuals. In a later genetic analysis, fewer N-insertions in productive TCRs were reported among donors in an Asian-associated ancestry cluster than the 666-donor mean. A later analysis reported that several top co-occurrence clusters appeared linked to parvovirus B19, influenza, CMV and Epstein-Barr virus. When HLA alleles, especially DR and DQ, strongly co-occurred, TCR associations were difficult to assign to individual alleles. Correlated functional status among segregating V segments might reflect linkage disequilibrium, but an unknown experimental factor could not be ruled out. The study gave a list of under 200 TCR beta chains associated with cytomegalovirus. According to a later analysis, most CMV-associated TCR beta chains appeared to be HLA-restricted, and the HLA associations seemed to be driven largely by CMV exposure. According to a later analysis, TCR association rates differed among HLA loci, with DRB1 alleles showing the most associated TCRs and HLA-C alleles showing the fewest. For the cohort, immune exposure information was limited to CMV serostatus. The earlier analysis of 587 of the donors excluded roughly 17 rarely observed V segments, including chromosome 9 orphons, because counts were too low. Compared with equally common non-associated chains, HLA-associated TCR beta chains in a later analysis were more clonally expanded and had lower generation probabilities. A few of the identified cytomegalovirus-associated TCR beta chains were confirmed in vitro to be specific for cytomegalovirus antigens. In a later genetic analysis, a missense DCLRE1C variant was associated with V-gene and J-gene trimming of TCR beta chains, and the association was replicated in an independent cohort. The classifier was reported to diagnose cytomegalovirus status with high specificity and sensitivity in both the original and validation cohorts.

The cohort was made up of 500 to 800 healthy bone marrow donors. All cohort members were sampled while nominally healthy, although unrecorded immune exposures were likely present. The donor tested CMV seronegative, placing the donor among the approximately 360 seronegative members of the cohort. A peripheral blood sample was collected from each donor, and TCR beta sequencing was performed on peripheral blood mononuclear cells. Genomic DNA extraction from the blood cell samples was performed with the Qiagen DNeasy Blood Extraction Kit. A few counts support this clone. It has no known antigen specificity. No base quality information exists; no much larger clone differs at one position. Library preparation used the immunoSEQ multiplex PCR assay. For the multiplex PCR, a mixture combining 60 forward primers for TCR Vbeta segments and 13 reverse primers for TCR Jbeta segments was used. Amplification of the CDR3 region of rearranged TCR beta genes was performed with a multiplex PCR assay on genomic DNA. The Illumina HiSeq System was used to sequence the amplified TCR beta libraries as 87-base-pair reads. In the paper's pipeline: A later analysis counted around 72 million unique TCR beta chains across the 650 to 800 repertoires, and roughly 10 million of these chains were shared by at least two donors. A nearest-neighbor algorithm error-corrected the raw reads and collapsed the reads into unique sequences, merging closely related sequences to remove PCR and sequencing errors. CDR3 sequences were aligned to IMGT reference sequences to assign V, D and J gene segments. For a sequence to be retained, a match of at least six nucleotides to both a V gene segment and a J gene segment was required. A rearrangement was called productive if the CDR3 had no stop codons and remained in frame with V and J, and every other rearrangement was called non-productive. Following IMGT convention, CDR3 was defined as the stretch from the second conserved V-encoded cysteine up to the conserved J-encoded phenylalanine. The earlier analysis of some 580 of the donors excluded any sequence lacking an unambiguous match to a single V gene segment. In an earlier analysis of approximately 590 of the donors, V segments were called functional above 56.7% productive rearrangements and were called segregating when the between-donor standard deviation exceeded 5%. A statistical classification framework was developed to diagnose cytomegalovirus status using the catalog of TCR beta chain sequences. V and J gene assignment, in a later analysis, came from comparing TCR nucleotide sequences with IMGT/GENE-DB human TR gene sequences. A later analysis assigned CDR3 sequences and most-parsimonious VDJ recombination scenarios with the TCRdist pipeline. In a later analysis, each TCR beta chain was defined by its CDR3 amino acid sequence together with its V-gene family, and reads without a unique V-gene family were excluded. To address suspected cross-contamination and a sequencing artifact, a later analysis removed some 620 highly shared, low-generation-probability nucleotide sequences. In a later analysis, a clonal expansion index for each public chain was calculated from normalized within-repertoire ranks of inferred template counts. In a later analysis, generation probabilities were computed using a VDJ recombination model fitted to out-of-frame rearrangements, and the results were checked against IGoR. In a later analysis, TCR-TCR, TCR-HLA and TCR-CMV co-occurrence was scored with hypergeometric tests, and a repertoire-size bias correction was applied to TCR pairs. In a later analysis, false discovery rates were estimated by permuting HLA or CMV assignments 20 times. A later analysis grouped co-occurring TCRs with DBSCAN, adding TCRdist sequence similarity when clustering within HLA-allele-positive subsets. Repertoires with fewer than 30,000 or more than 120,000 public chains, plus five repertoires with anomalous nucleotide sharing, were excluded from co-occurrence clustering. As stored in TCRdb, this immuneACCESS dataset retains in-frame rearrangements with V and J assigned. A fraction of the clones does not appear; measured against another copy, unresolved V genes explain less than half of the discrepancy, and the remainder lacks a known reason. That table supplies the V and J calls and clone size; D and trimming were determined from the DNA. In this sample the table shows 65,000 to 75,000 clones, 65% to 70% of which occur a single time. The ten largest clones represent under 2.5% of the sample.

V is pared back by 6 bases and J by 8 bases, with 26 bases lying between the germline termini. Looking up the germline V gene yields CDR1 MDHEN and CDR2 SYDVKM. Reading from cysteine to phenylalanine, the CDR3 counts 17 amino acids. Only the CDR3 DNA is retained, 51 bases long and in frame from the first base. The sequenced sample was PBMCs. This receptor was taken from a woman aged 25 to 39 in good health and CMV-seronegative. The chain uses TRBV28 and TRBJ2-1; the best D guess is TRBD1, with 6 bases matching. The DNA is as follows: TGTGCCAGCAGCGAATCTACAGGGTTGGGCAGTTTCGATGAGCAGTTCTTC. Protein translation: CASSESTGLGSFDEQFF.